The 2 T cell receptor beta chains reported below all come from one sample, sequenced in a study of graft-versus-host responses after intestinal transplantation. Assay used: immunoSEQ multiplex PCR; TCRdb lists only in-frame clones, some missing. The sample has under 25,000 clones; around nine tenths are singletons. The input for sequencing was bone marrow, taken 120 to 130 days after transplant. Receptors originate from a human patient who received an intestinal transplant, so some T cells may come from the graft donor.

The rearrangement links TRBV30 to TRBJ1-1; D is possibly TRBD1 (5 bases). CDR1 and CDR2 (germline): GTSNPN, SVGIG (reference sequence). The CDR3 sequence is 13 residues long. V lost 7 bases, J lost 4 bases, and 16 bases lay in between. The CDR3 loop is CASEPGDSTEAFF. The CDR3 DNA reads as TGTGCCTCCGAACCGGGGGATAGCACTGAAGCTTTCTTT.

This clone was picked up one time. V gene TRBV7-9 combines with J gene TRBJ1-2, with unresolved D. Trimming removed 5 bases at V and 4 bases at J, with 14 bases between. The V gene's germline CDR1 is SEHNR and CDR2 FQNEAQ (reference sequence). The CDR3 has 14 residues. The CDR3 spells CASSTREAGYGYTF. In DNA form, the CDR3 reads TGTGCCAGCAGCACCCGGGAGGCGGGCTATGGCTACACCTTC.